Listed below are T cell receptor beta chains from one sample, sequenced in a study of early T cells in non-severe SARS-CoV-2 infection. Each CDR3 protein is one row after TCRdb ran MiXCR on the 5' RACE reads. Among some 64,000 distinct CDR3 sequences listed, about 9.1% were seen once. This specimen consisted of whole blood, obtained at baseline. These receptors came from an adult who was a healthcare worker with PCR-confirmed SARS-CoV-2 infection or an uninfected control (not recorded which). Both conserved end residues are part of each CDR3. A D gene is named only where the DNA matches it firmly. Rows give clone size only sometimes, using once, few, many, or a class for an expanded clone.

clone_size j_call d_call v_call cdr3_nt cdr3_aa
- TRBJ1-1 - TRBV12-3/TRBV12-4 TGTGCCAGCAGTTTTGGTGGAATTCAGGACACTGAAGCTTTCTTT CASSFGGIQDTEAFF
few TRBJ2-7 - TRBV27 TGTGCCAGCACACCGCAAGGGGGTGCCGAGCAGTACTTC CASTPQGGAEQYF
few TRBJ2-3 - TRBV7-2 TGTGCCAGCAGCACGGGAATACGTACGCAGTATTTT CASSTGIRTQYF
many TRBJ2-3 TRBD2 TRBV9 TGTGCCAGCAGCCCCCTTCTAGCGGGACGCACAGATACGCAGTATTTT CASSPLLAGRTDTQYF
- TRBJ2-1 - TRBV6-6 TGTGCCAGCAGTTACGCCGACTACTACAATGAGCAGTTCTTC CASSYADYYNEQFF
many TRBJ2-5 - TRBV14 TGTGCCAGCAGCCCGTTCGGGGAGACCCAGTACTTC CASSPFGETQYF
few TRBJ2-7 TRBD1 TRBV28 TGTGCCAGCAGTGAATTCAGGGGGCCCAGTCCCCTCGAGCAGTACTTC CASSEFRGPSPLEQYF
many TRBJ1-2 - TRBV12-3/TRBV12-4 TGTGCCAGCAGCCCCCTCGCAGGCTCCAACTATGGCTACACCTTC CASSPLAGSNYGYTF
many TRBJ1-5 TRBD1 TRBV2 TGTGCCAGCAGGGGACAGGGAGGATTCACTGGCAATCAGCCCCAGCATTTT CASRGQGGFTGNQPQHF
- TRBJ1-1 - TRBV7-2 TGTGCCAGCAGCCTTGACCCAAAACTGAACACTGAAGCTTTCTTT CASSLDPKLNTEAFF
few TRBJ2-1 TRBD2 TRBV6-2/TRBV6-3 TGTGCCAGCAGTCACGGACTAGCCGTTGAGCAGTTCTTC CASSHGLAVEQFF
- TRBJ2-7 TRBD1 TRBV5-1 TGCGCCAGCAGGGAGGGACAGGCCCTCTCCTACGAGCAGTACTTC CASREGQALSYEQYF
many TRBJ1-4 - TRBV29-1 TGCAGCGTTGTAGGGGGGGGTTTTAATGAAAAACTGTTTTTT CSVVGGGFNEKLFF
- TRBJ1-1 - TRBV12-3/TRBV12-4 TGTGCCAGCAGTTTTCGGGGGGCGGAAAAAGCTTTCTTT CASSFRGAEKAFF
many TRBJ1-1 - TRBV29-1 TGCAGCGTTGAAGACTCCACGGTGGGGGAAATGGCTTTCTTT CSVEDSTVGEMAFF
few TRBJ2-2 - TRBV23-1 TGCGCCAGCAGTCAATCATTCCGGGAGATAGGGACCGGGGAGCTGTTTTTT CASSQSFREIGTGELFF
once TRBJ2-6 - TRBV7-2 TGTGCCAGCAGTTCTGTGGGGGTCGGGGCCAACGTCCTGACTTTC CASSSVGVGANVLTF
- TRBJ2-7 TRBD2 TRBV7-2 TGTGCCAGCAGCTTACAGCGGGAGGGTCAAGAGCAGTACTTC CASSLQREGQEQYF
few TRBJ2-5 TRBD2 TRBV25-1 TGTGCCAGCAGTGGAGTTAGCGGGAGGACTATATCCCAGTACTTC CASSGVSGRTISQYF
- TRBJ2-3 - TRBV7-2 TGTGCCAGCAGCTTAGGTGGAGTTAGCACAGATACGCAGTATTTT CASSLGGVSTDTQYF
- TRBJ2-5 TRBD2 TRBV2 TGTGCCAACAACTTCCTAGCGGGAGTAACCGAGACCCAGTACTTC CANNFLAGVTETQYF
few TRBJ2-5 - TRBV27 TGTGCCAGCAGTTTTCTCGATGAGGAGACCCAGTACTTC CASSFLDEETQYF
many TRBJ1-2 TRBD1 TRBV5-4 TGTGCCAGCAGCTTGGGGGGGACAGGGATGGGAGTCTATGGCTACACCTTC CASSLGGTGMGVYGYTF
many TRBJ1-1 - TRBV6-2/TRBV6-3 TGTGCCACGGCCGCGGGCACTGAAGCTTTCTTT CATAAGTEAFF
- TRBJ2-7 - TRBV6-5 TGTGCCAGCAGTTACAGGGGACTTTCCTACGAGCAGTACTTC CASSYRGLSYEQYF
few TRBJ1-1 - TRBV5-4 TGTGCCAGCAGCATCGACAGGACGACTGAAGCTTTCTTT CASSIDRTTEAFF
- TRBJ1-4 TRBD1 TRBV10-3 TGTGCCATCAAAGGGACAGACAATGAAAAACTGTTTTTT CAIKGTDNEKLFF
many TRBJ1-1 - TRBV20-1 TGCAGTGCTAGAGATATGGGGGCGAACACTGAAGCTTTCTTT CSARDMGANTEAFF
- TRBJ2-2 - TRBV28 TGTGCCAGCGGGGACACCCGTAACACCGGGGAGCTGTTTTTT CASGDTRNTGELFF
few TRBJ2-1 TRBD2 TRBV29-1 TGCAGCGTTCTATTGGGAGGGGAGTTCTTC CSVLLGGEFF
- TRBJ1-6 - TRBV9 TGTGCCAGCAGCGACTATAATTCACCCCTCCACTTT CASSDYNSPLHF
few TRBJ2-3 TRBD2 TRBV5-1 TGCGCCAGCAGCTTGACTAGCGGGAGGGTTGGAGATACGCAGTATTTT CASSLTSGRVGDTQYF
few TRBJ2-7 - TRBV29-1 TGCAGCGTTGAAGGGCAGGCGGACTACGAGCAGTACTTC CSVEGQADYEQYF
- TRBJ2-7 - TRBV20-1 TGCAGTGCTAGAATCGGCGCCTACGAGCAGTACTTC CSARIGAYEQYF
few TRBJ2-5 - TRBV29-1 TGCAGCGTTGAATTCGGGGGGCTGGAGACCCAGTACTTC CSVEFGGLETQYF
many TRBJ2-7 - TRBV29-1 TGCAGCGTTGAAGAATTAGCGATTCCCTCCTACGAGCAGTACTTC CSVEELAIPSYEQYF
few TRBJ2-6 - TRBV14 TGTGCCAGCAGCCAAGGGGGCGTGACTGGGGCCAACGTCCTGACTTTC CASSQGGVTGANVLTF
few TRBJ1-5 TRBD1 TRBV25-1 TGTGCCAGCAGTGGACAGGGGATGGGTCAGCCCCAGCATTTT CASSGQGMGQPQHF
many TRBJ2-7 - TRBV6-1 TGTGCCAGCAGTGAAGCTGGGAGAGGGCAAGAGCAGTACTTC CASSEAGRGQEQYF
- TRBJ1-1 - TRBV6-2/TRBV6-3 TGTGCCAGCAGTCCCCAACCGGTGGGCACTGAAGCTTTCTTT CASSPQPVGTEAFF
many TRBJ2-1 - TRBV12-3/TRBV12-4 TGTGCCAGCAGTTTGGGCCAGAGCTCCTACAATGAGCAGTTCTTC CASSLGQSSYNEQFF
few TRBJ1-1 - TRBV20-1 TGCAGTGCTAGTCCTAGACAGGAGAACACTGAAGCTTTCTTT CSASPRQENTEAFF
few TRBJ2-1 - TRBV16 TGTGCCAGCAGCCAATGGGCTAGCGTTAGTGAGCAGTTCTTC CASSQWASVSEQFF